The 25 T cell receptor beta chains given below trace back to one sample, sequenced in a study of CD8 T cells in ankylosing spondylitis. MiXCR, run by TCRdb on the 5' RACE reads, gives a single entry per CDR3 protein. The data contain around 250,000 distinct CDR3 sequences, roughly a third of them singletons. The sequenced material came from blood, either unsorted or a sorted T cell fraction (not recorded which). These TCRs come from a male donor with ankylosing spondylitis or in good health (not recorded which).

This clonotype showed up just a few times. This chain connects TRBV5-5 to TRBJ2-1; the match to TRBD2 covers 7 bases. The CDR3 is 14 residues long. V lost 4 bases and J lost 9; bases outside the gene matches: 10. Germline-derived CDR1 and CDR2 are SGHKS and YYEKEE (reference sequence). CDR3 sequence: CASSPRTSGGEQFF. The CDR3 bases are TGTGCCAGCAGCCCGAGAACCTCGGGGGGTGAGCAGTTCTTC.

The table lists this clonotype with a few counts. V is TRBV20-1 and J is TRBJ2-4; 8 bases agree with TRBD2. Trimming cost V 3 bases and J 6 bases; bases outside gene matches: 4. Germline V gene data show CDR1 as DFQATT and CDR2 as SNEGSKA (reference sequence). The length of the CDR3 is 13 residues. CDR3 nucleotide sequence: TGCAGTGCTAGTCGCACTAGCGGAAACATTCAGTACTTC. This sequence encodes CSASRTSGNIQYF.

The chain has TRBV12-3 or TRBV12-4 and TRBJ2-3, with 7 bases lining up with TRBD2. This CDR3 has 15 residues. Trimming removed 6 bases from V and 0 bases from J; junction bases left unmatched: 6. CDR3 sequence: CASSQAGPSTDTQYF. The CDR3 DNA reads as TGTGCCAGCAGCCAAGCGGGGCCTAGCACAGATACGCAGTATTTT.

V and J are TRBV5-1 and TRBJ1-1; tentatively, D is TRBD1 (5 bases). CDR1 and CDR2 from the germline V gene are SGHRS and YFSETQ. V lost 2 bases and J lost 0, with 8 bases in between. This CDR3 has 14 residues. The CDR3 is CASSFTGLNTEAFF. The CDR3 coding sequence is TGCGCCAGCAGCTTTACAGGTCTGAACACTGAAGCTTTCTTT.

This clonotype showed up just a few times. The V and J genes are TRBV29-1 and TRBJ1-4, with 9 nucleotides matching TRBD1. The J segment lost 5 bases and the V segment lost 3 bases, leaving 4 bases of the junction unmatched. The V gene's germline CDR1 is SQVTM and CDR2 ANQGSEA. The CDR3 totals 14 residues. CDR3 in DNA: TGCAGCGTTGAGCACAGGGGGCTGAATGAAAAACTGTTTTTT. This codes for CSVEHRGLNEKLFF.

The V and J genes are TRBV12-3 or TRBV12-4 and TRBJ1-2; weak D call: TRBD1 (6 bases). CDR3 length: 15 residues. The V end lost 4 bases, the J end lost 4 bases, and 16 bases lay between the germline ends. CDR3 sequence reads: CASSSHNRDRYGYTF. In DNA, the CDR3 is TGTGCCAGCAGTTCCCACAACAGGGACCGCTATGGCTACACCTTC.

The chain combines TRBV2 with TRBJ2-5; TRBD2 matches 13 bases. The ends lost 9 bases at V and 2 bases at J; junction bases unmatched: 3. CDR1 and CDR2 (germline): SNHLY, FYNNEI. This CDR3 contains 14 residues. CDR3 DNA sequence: TGTGCCAGTGGGACTAGCGGGAATCAAGAGACCCAGTACTTC. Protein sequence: CASGTSGNQETQYF.

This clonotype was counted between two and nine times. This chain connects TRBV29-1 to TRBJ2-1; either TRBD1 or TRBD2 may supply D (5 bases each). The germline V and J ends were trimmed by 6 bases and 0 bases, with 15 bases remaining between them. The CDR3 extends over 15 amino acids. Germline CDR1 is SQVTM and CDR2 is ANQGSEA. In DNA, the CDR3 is TGCAGCGTCCGGGGCTTGGAGAGCTCCTACAATGAGCAGTTCTTC. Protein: CSVRGLESSYNEQFF.

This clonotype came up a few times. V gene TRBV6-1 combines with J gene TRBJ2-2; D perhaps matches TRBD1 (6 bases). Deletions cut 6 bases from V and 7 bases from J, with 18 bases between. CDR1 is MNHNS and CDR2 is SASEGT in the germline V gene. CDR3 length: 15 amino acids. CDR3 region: CASRGFRGRSGELFF. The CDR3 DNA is TGTGCCAGCAGGGGGTTCAGGGGTCGTAGCGGGGAGCTGTTTTTT.

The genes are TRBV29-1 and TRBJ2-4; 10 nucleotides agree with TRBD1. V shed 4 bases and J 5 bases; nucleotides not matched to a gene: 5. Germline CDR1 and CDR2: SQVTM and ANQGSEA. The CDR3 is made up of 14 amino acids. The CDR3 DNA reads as TGCAGCGTTGTAGGGACAGGGGATGAAAACATTCAGTACTTC. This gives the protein CSVVGTGDENIQYF.

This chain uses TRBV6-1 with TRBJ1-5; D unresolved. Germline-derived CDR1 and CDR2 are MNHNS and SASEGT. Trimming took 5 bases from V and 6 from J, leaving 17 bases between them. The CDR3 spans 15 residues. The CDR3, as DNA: TGTGCCAGCAGTCGATCCGCTCCGGGAGGTCAGCCCCAGCATTTT. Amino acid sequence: CASSRSAPGGQPQHF.

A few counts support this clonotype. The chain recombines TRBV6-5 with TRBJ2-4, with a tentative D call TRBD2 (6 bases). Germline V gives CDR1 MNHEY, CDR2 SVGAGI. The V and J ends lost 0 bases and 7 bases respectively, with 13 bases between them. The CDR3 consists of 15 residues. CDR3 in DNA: TGTGCCAGCAGTTACTCCCGGCTAGCGTTGAACATTCAGTACTTC. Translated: CASSYSRLALNIQYF.

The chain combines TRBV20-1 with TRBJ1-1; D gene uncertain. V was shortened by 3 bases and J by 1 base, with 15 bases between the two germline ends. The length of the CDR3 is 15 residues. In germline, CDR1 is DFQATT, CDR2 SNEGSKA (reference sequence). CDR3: CSARLGGSGNTEAFF. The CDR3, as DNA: TGCAGTGCTAGGCTGGGTGGGTCGGGGAACACTGAAGCTTTCTTT.

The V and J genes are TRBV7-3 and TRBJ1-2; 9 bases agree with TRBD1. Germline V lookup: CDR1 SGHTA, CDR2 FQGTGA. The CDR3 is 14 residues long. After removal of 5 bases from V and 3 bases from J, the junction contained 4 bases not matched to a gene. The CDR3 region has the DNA TGTGCCAGCAGCGCCACAGGGGGCGACTATGGCTACACCTTC. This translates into CASSATGGDYGYTF.

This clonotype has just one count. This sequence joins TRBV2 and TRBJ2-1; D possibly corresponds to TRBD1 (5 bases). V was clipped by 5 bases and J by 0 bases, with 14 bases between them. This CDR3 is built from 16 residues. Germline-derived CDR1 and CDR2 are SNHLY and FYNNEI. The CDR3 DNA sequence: TGTGCCAGCAGTAGGTCGACAGTGCCCTCCTACAATGAGCAGTTCTTC. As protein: CASSRSTVPSYNEQFF.

For the CDR3, the DNA is TGTGCCAGCAGTGAAAATTTGGGGGCTGAGCAGTTCTTC. It codes for CASSENLGAEQFF. The chain couples TRBV2 to TRBJ2-1; D possibly corresponds to TRBD1 (6 bases). Trimming left V 2 bases short and J 9 bases short, with 11 bases between. CDR1 is SNHLY, CDR2 FYNNEI, per germline. The CDR3 has 13 residues.

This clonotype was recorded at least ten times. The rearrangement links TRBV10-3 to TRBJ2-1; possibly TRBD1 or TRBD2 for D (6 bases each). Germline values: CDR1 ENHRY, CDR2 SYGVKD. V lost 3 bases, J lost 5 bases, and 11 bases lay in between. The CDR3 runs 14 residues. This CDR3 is CAISDEGGDNEQFF. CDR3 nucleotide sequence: TGTGCCATCAGTGACGAGGGGGGTGACAATGAGCAGTTCTTC.

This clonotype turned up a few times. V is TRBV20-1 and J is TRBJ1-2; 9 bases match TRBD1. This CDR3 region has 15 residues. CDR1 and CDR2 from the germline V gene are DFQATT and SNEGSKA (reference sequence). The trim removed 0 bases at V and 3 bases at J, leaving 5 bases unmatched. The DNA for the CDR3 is TGCAGTGCTAGAGATTCGGGACAGGGAGACTATGGCTACACCTTC. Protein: CSARDSGQGDYGYTF.

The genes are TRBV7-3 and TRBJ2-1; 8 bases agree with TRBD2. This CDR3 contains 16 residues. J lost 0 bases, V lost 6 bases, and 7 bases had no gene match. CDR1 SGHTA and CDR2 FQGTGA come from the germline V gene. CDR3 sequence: CASSSGGASSYNEQFF. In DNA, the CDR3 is TGTGCCAGCAGTTCCGGGGGGGCATCCTCCTACAATGAGCAGTTCTTC.

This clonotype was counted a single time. The CDR3 nucleotides are TGTGCCAGCAGCCAACTCCTAGCCTCCAGCACAGATACGCAGTATTTT. Translated, it gives CASSQLLASSTDTQYF. V and J are TRBV12-3 or TRBV12-4 and TRBJ2-3; a weak D match, TRBD2 (5 bases). CDR3 length equals 16 residues. The germline V and J ends were trimmed by 6 bases and 0 bases, with 16 bases remaining between them.

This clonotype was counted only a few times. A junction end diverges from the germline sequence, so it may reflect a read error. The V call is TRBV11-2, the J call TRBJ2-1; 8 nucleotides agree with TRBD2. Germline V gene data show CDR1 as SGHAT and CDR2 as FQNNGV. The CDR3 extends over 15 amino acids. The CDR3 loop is CASSLAGGSSNEQFF. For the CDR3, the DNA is TGTGCCAGCAGCTTAGCGGGGGGGTCCTCCAATGAGCAGTTCTTC. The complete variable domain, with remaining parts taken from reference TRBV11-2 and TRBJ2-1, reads EAGVAQSPRYKIIEKRQSVAFWCNPISGHATLYWYQQILGQGPKLLIQFQNNGVVDDSQLPKDRFSAERLKGVDSTLKIQPAKLEDSAVYLCASSLAGGSSNEQFFGPGTRLTVL.

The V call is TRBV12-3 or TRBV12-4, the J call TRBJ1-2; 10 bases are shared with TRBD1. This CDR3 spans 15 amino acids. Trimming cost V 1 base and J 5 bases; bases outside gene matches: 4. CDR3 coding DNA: TGTGCCAGCAGTTTAGAGACAGGGGGCCCTTATGGCTACACCTTC. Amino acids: CASSLETGGPYGYTF.

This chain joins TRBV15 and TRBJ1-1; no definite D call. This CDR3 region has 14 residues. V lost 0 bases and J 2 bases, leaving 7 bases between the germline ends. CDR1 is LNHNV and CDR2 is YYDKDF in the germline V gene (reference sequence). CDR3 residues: CATSRDLGNTEAFF. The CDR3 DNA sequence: TGTGCCACCAGCAGAGATTTAGGAAACACTGAAGCTTTCTTT.

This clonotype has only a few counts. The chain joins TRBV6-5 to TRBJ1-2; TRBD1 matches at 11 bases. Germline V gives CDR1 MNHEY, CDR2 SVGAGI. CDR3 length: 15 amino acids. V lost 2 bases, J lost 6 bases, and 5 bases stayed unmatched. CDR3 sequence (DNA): TGTGCCAGCAGTTACACAGGGACAGGGGGTAATGGCTACACCTTC. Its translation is CASSYTGTGGNGYTF.

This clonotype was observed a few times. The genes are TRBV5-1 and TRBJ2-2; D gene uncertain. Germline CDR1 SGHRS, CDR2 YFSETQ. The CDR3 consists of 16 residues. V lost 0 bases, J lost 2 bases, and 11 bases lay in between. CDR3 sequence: CASSLVTPTNTGELFF. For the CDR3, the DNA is TGCGCCAGCAGCTTGGTCACCCCGACAAACACCGGGGAGCTGTTTTTT.